These 30 T cell receptor beta chains were sequenced from one sample in a study of cytomegalovirus exposure and HLA in healthy donors. PCR primers comprised 60 Vbeta and 13 Jbeta primers. The table came from immunoSEQ multiplex PCR; TCRdb's copy has only in-frame clones and leaves some out. The table has roughly 140,000 clones, roughly 80% seen once. Input material: PBMCs. Receptors originate from a woman in her thirties or forties in good health and CMV-seropositive.

This clone was seen only a few times. Relative to the germline gene, one junction end is altered; a read error may explain this. The CDR3 DNA is TGTGCCAGCAGTCAAGCTCGGGACAGGGGTAATGAAAAACTGTTTTTT. It is translated as CASSQARDRGNEKLFF. The J gene is TRBJ1-4, the V gene TRBV4-2; TRBD1 matches at 10 bases. The CDR3 extends over 16 amino acids. Germline V gene sequence: CDR1 LGHNA, CDR2 YNFKEQ.

The V call is TRBV7-6, the J call TRBJ1-5; 10 bases agree with TRBD1. CDR1 and CDR2 from the germline V gene are SGHVS and FNYEAQ. This CDR3 comprises 17 residues. V lost 4 bases to trimming and J lost 1 base; unmatched junction nucleotides: 7. CDR3 coding DNA: TGTGCCAGCAGCTCCGGCCCGGGACAGGGGAGCAATCAGCCCCAGCATTTT. It codes for CASSSGPGQGSNQPQHF.

The J gene is TRBJ2-1, the V gene TRBV28; D unresolved. This CDR3 has 13 amino acids. V shed 5 bases and J shed 10 bases, with 15 bases lying between them. Germline-derived CDR1 and CDR2 are MDHEN and SYDVKM. CDR3 nucleotides: TGTGCCAGCAGTCCCTTTTTATACCAGGAGCAGTTCTTC. This translates into CASSPFLYQEQFF.

This chain's CDR3 is CAWRLERLNEQFF. In nucleotides, the CDR3 is TGTGCCTGGAGGCTGGAGCGATTGAATGAGCAGTTCTTC. This chain links TRBV30 with TRBJ2-1; D gene ambiguous. Per the germline V gene, CDR1 is GTSNPN and CDR2 is SVGIG (reference sequence). The ends were cut back, 3 bases at V and 7 bases at J, with 13 bases in the middle. This CDR3 is 13 amino acids long.

The chain is built from TRBV9 and TRBJ1-3; 10 bases align to TRBD1. The CDR3 has 17 amino acids. Trimming at V came to 4 bases and at J to 4 bases, leaving 11 bases not matched to a gene. Germline V gene sequence: CDR1 SGDLS, CDR2 YYNGEE. The CDR3 DNA is TGTGCCAGCAGCAACGGACAGGGGGGTTCGTGGGGAAACACCATATATTTT. This encodes CASSNGQGGSWGNTIYF.

The chain has TRBV6-1 and TRBJ1-5; the D gene is possibly TRBD1 (5 bases). The germline V and J ends were trimmed by 4 bases and 8 bases, with 18 bases remaining between them. The CDR3 is 15 amino acids. The germline V gene has CDR1 MNHNS and CDR2 SASEGT. CDR3 residues: CASSVRQTAREPQHF. Written as DNA, the CDR3 is TGTGCCAGCAGTGTCAGACAGACCGCCCGTGAGCCCCAGCATTTT.

The V gene is TRBV11-2, the J gene TRBJ2-5, with TRBD2 matching over 7 bases. The V and J ends lost 4 bases and 2 bases, in that order; junction bases with no gene match: 10. This CDR3 comprises 16 residues. Germline V lookup: CDR1 SGHAT, CDR2 FQNNGV. DNA for the CDR3: TGTGCCAGCAGCTCCCGAGGAGCGGGGTTACAAGAGACCCAGTACTTC. It is translated as CASSSRGAGLQETQYF.

The chain employs TRBV5-4 and TRBJ2-5; 14 bases agree with TRBD2. This CDR3 has 17 amino acids. CDR1 is SGHNT and CDR2 is YYREEE in the germline V gene (reference sequence). J was trimmed by 2 bases and V by 4 bases; bases with no gene match: 7. The CDR3 is CASSPGTSGGVQETQYF. The CDR3 nucleotides are TGTGCCAGCAGCCCGGGGACTAGCGGGGGAGTACAAGAGACCCAGTACTTC.

The chain combines TRBV13 with TRBJ1-3; D uncertain. Deletions cut 0 bases from V and 4 bases from J, with 10 bases between. Per the germline V gene, CDR1 is PRHDT and CDR2 is FYEKMQ (reference sequence). There are 15 residues in the CDR3. The CDR3 is CASSLGRNPGNTIYF. The CDR3 DNA is TGTGCCAGCAGCTTAGGCAGAAATCCCGGAAACACCATATATTTT.

The V and J genes are TRBV6-6 and TRBJ2-2, with D perhaps TRBD2 (5 bases). Germline CDR1 is MNHNY and CDR2 is SVGAGI (reference sequence). The CDR3 length is 16 residues. The V end lost 6 bases, the J end lost 1 base, and 15 bases lay between the germline ends. In DNA, the CDR3 is TGTGCCAGCAGACCCGCAGGACTCAAGAACACCGGGGAGCTGTTTTTT. This gives the protein CASRPAGLKNTGELFF.

The genes are TRBV10-3 and TRBJ2-1; 7 bases match TRBD2. Germline loops: CDR1 ENHRY, CDR2 SYGVKD. The length of the CDR3 is 15 residues. V gave up 8 bases and J gave up 0 bases; unmatched junction bases: 7. The CDR3 loop is CAIRGDYSSYNEQFF. The CDR3 nucleotides are TGTGCCATCCGGGGGGACTACAGCTCCTACAATGAGCAGTTCTTC.

The V call is TRBV5-1, the J call TRBJ1-1; 8 bases align to TRBD1. Germline V gene sequence: CDR1 SGHRS, CDR2 YFSETQ. CDR3 length equals 15 residues. V lost 2 bases to trimming and J lost 1 base; unmatched junction nucleotides: 4. CDR3 protein: CASSLIQGANTEAFF. The CDR3 DNA reads TGCGCCAGCAGCTTAATTCAGGGGGCGAACACTGAAGCTTTCTTT. Variable domain in full (rest from reference TRBV5-1 and TRBJ1-1): KAGVTQTPRYLIKTRGQQVTLSCSPISGHRSVSWYQQTPGQGLQFLFEYFSETQRNKGNFPGRFSGRQFSNSRSEMNVSTLELGDSALYLCASSLIQGANTEAFFGQGTRLTVV.

The rearrangement joins TRBV28 to TRBJ1-1; possible D gene TRBD1, 6 bases. The CDR3 covers 15 residues. V gave up 3 bases and J gave up 5 bases, with 16 bases separating them. In germline, CDR1 is MDHEN, CDR2 SYDVKM. The CDR3 DNA is TGTGCCAGCAGTTTGGGCGGGGGGCGAGGAACTGAAGCTTTCTTT. It yields the protein CASSLGGGRGTEAFF.

This clone was detected a few times. This sequence joins TRBV5-4 and TRBJ1-4, with 7 bases identical to TRBD1. The V segment lost 1 base and the J segment 4 bases; nucleotides outside the gene matches: 1. Germline V gene data show CDR1 as SGHNT and CDR2 as YYREEE (reference sequence). The CDR3 length is 14 residues. This CDR3 reads CASSLPGGNEKLFF. The CDR3 DNA sequence: TGTGCCAGCAGCTTGCCAGGGGGTAATGAAAAACTGTTTTTT.

This sequence joins TRBV14 and TRBJ2-5, with 11 bases aligning to TRBD2. Germline assignment: CDR1 SGHDN and CDR2 FVKESK. Germline trimming cut 1 base from V and 1 base from J; bases unmatched to any gene: 2. There are 16 residues in the CDR3. CDR3 protein: CASSQGSGGVQETQYF. The DNA of the CDR3 is TGTGCCAGCAGCCAAGGTAGCGGGGGGGTCCAAGAGACCCAGTACTTC.

V and J are TRBV15 and TRBJ1-1; TRBD1 agrees at 7 bases. V was clipped by 2 bases and J by 2 bases; unmatched bases: 8. The CDR3 is 16 residues long. Germline CDR1 reads LNHNV; CDR2 reads YYDKDF (reference sequence). The CDR3 region is CATSRSPGTVNTEAFF. In nucleotides, the CDR3 is TGTGCCACCAGCAGATCTCCCGGGACAGTTAACACTGAAGCTTTCTTT.

This clone was seen only once. V usage is TRBV28 and J usage is TRBJ2-7; the D gene is possibly TRBD2 (5 bases). Germline assignment: CDR1 MDHEN and CDR2 SYDVKM. Trimming removed 6 bases from V and 2 bases from J, with 26 bases in between. The CDR3 runs to 18 residues. CDR3 loop: CASSPPLWKRQEAYEQYF. In nucleotides, the CDR3 is TGTGCCAGCAGCCCCCCCCTATGGAAGAGGCAGGAGGCCTACGAGCAGTACTTC.

In this sample, this clone turned up a few times. This rearrangement joins TRBV27 to TRBJ1-1, with D perhaps matching TRBD1 (6 bases). The CDR3 totals 13 residues. Germline V gives CDR1 MNHEY, CDR2 SMNVEV (reference sequence). The V and J ends lost 7 bases and 4 bases respectively, with 13 bases between them. CDR3 in amino acids: CASKEGGRTEAFF. The CDR3 coding sequence is TGTGCCAGCAAAGAAGGGGGACGCACTGAAGCTTTCTTT.

This chain joins TRBV15 and TRBJ2-1; 11 nucleotides match TRBD2. J lost 5 bases, V lost 9 bases, and 3 bases had no gene match. This CDR3 region has 13 residues. Per the germline V gene, CDR1 is LNHNV and CDR2 is YYDKDF (reference sequence). The CDR3 region has the DNA TGTGCCACTGGGACTAGCGGTGACAATGAGCAGTTCTTC. This gives the protein CATGTSGDNEQFF. Complete variable domain (other parts from reference TRBV15 and TRBJ2-1): DAMVIQNPRYQVTQFGKPVTLSCSQTLNHNVMYWYQQKSSQAPKLLFHYYDKDFNNEADTPDNFQSRRPNTSFCFLDIRSPGLGDTAMYLCATGTSGDNEQFFGPGTRLTVL.

The V call is TRBV6-5, the J call TRBJ2-7; TRBD1 might be the D (5 bases). Germline CDR1 reads MNHEY; CDR2 reads SVGAGI. Between the trimmed V and J ends, which lost 3 bases and 4 bases, there was a span of 13 bases. The CDR3 is 14 amino acids. CDR3 bases: TGTGCCAGCAGTTATATCAACAGGCGGTACGAGCAGTACTTC. As protein: CASSYINRRYEQYF.

This clone was seen only a few times. The chain joins TRBV6-5 to TRBJ2-7; D is possibly TRBD2 (5 bases). This CDR3 region has 12 residues. From germline, CDR1 is MNHEY and CDR2 SVGAGI. V was cut by 5 bases and J by 6 bases, with 11 bases left in between. CDR3 protein: CASSAAAGEQYF. CDR3 coding DNA: TGTGCCAGCAGTGCTGCGGCGGGCGAGCAGTACTTC.

The rearrangement joins TRBV9 to TRBJ2-2, with 9 bases aligning to TRBD1. The CDR3 has 16 amino acids. Germline V lookup: CDR1 SGDLS, CDR2 YYNGEE. V was pared by 4 bases and J by 4 bases, with 8 bases of the junction left unmatched. In nucleotides, the CDR3 is TGTGCCAGCAGCATCGGACAGGGGCGGGTCACCGGGGAGCTGTTTTTT. Translation gives CASSIGQGRVTGELFF.

The chain recombines TRBV19 with TRBJ2-7, with a weak D call TRBD2 (6 bases). Looked up from germline, CDR1 is LNHDA and CDR2 is SQIVND (reference sequence). V was shortened by 5 bases and J by 5 bases, with 19 bases between the two germline ends. The length of the CDR3 is 15 residues. This chain's CDR3 is CASSPGLPMGHEQYF. CDR3 in DNA: TGTGCCAGTAGTCCGGGACTCCCAATGGGCCACGAGCAGTACTTC.

The chain carries TRBV19 and TRBJ2-3; 10 nucleotides line up with TRBD1. This CDR3 comprises 17 residues. The V and J ends lost 6 bases and 0 bases, in that order; junction bases with no gene match: 9. Germline CDR1 is LNHDA and CDR2 is SQIVND (reference sequence). In DNA, the CDR3 is TGTGCCAGTAGACACACCGGGACAGGGGTGAGCACAGATACGCAGTATTTT. Amino acids: CASRHTGTGVSTDTQYF.

The genes are TRBV6-1 and TRBJ2-3; TRBD1 is a possible D gene (5 bases). V lost 6 bases and J 4 bases, leaving 11 bases between the germline ends. This CDR3 has 13 residues. Germline lookup yields CDR1 MNHNS and CDR2 SASEGT. The CDR3 region is CASSQGFADTQYF. CDR3 DNA sequence: TGTGCCAGCAGCCAGGGATTCGCAGATACGCAGTATTTT.

This chain joins TRBV7-2 and TRBJ2-3, with TRBD2 matching over 8 bases. The length of the CDR3 is 16 residues. Germline lookup yields CDR1 SGHTA and CDR2 FQGNSA. V lost 0 bases to trimming and J lost 7 bases; unmatched junction nucleotides: 9. The CDR3 loop is CASSLARAGAPNTQYF. For the CDR3, the DNA is TGTGCCAGCAGCTTAGCGCGAGCGGGGGCGCCTAATACGCAGTATTTT.

The rearrangement links TRBV14 to TRBJ2-2, with 9 bases identical to TRBD1. Germline assignment: CDR1 SGHDN and CDR2 FVKESK. This CDR3 has 21 residues. J lost 1 base, V lost 1 base, and 16 bases had no gene match. The CDR3 sequence is CASSQVRDRATWARNTGELFF. Here the CDR3 DNA reads TGTGCCAGCAGCCAAGTTCGGGACAGGGCGACTTGGGCCCGGAACACCGGGGAGCTGTTTTTT. Variable domain in full (rest from reference TRBV14 and TRBJ2-2): EAGVTQFPSHSVIEKGQTVTLRCDPISGHDNLYWYRRVMGKEIKFLLHFVKESKQDESGMPNNRFLAERTGGTYSTLKVQPAELEDSGVYFCASSQVRDRATWARNTGELFFGEGSRLTVL.

V is TRBV27 and J is TRBJ1-2; TRBD1 might be the D (6 bases). Per the germline V gene, CDR1 is MNHEY and CDR2 is SMNVEV (reference sequence). Between the trimmed V and J ends, which lost 5 bases and 4 bases, there was a span of 14 bases. CDR3 size: 14 residues. As DNA, the CDR3 is TGTGCCAGCAGTCCGACAGGCCCGGGCTATGGCTACACCTTC. Translating it yields CASSPTGPGYGYTF.

V gene TRBV27 combines with J gene TRBJ1-4, with D possibly TRBD1 on 5 matching bases. CDR1 MNHEY and CDR2 SMNVEV come from the germline V gene (reference sequence). This CDR3 spans 15 amino acids. V was clipped by 7 bases and J by 7 bases, with 19 bases between them. CDR3 loop: CASTRVGQGGEKLFF. In nucleotides, the CDR3 is TGTGCCAGCACTAGAGTTGGGCAGGGCGGTGAAAAACTGTTTTTT.

The rearrangement links TRBV9 to TRBJ2-7; no definite D call. CDR3 length: 14 amino acids. V was trimmed by 0 bases and J by 2 bases, leaving 9 bases between them. In germline, CDR1 is SGDLS, CDR2 YYNGEE. CDR3 nucleotide sequence: TGTGCCAGCAGCGTAGGCCAGGTGACCTACGAGCAGTACTTC. Protein sequence: CASSVGQVTYEQYF.